This T cell receptor beta chain originates from a study of cytomegalovirus exposure and HLA in healthy donors. Study observations and caveats: Some V segments, TRBV6-2 and TRBV6-3 among them, were indistinguishable and were therefore excluded.

As concerns this clone: Its specificity is not known.

Trimming removed 3 bases at V and 0 bases at J, with 15 bases between. Germline values: CDR1 SGHVS, CDR2 FNYEAQ. The CDR3 totals 17 residues. With 60 Vbeta and 13 Jbeta primers, the PCR was carried out. Clones were read by immunoSEQ multiplex PCR, and TCRdb kept only the in-frame ones, dropping some. The specimen's table records 220,000 or so clones. This sequence originates from a girl aged 2-15 years in good health and CMV-seropositive. The V and J genes are TRBV7-6 and TRBJ2-1, with D unresolved. Source material: PBMCs. The DNA of the CDR3 is TGTGCCAGCAGCTTGAGCTTTTTAAGGAGCTCCTACAATGAGCAGTTCTTC. Translated, it gives CASSLSFLRSSYNEQFF.